This T cell receptor beta chain was identified during a study of circulating and synovial CD4+ cells in juvenile arthritis. Regarding the study as a whole: The pathogenic-like versus bulk T cell difference escaped Vbeta family analysis.

Germline V gene data show CDR1 as MDHEN and CDR2 as SYDVKM. The V segment lost 6 bases and the J segment 5 bases; nucleotides outside the gene matches: 6. The CDR3 is made up of 14 amino acids. TCRdb's table, derived via immunoSEQ multiplex PCR, lists solely in-frame clones and lacks some. The sample shows 30,000 to 40,000 clones, 90% to 95% of them seen only once. Concerning this clone: Its specificity is unknown.

The chain employs TRBV28 and TRBJ2-7, with 11 bases lining up with TRBD2. This receptor was obtained from a human donor with juvenile idiopathic arthritis. What was sequenced was CD4+ T cells from blood. The CDR3 loop reads CASSQRLAGNEQYF. In nucleotides, the CDR3 is TGTGCCAGCAGCCAAAGACTAGCGGGGAACGAGCAGTACTTC.